This TCR beta chain was found in a study of identical twins. Whole-study findings and limits: There were fewer insertions in abundant cord blood beta clonotypes, but memory repertoires showed no such pattern. Weaker excess twin sharing was observed in beta out-of-frame sequences.

Only a few counts were recorded for this clonotype. Its antigen is currently unknown. The cDNA had a unique molecular identifier and a template-switch universal primer site. Each CDR3 protein gets one entry after TCRdb re-called the 5' RACE reads with MiXCR. The table lists 300,000 to 400,000 distinct CDR3 sequences, roughly 9% of them singletons, with about 8.1% in the top ten. The sequencing sample was made of naive T cells sorted from blood. The sequence was obtained from a woman aged 45-65 years in good health.

CDR3 DNA: TGTGCCTGGACCAAGATATTGGTCGATGAGCAGTTCTTC. This gives the protein CAWTKILVDEQFF. This sequence joins TRBV30 and TRBJ2-1; D gene uncertain. The CDR3 runs to 13 residues. The germline V and J ends were trimmed by 4 bases and 8 bases, with 15 bases remaining between them. Germline V lookup: CDR1 GTSNPN, CDR2 SVGIG (reference sequence).